This TCR beta chain is drawn from a study of blood T cell repertoires in COVID-19. Trimming removed 5 bases from V and 3 bases from J, with 13 bases in between. The germline gives CDR1 LNHDA, CDR2 SQIVND (reference sequence). The CDR3 totals 14 residues. This clone came up a few times. TCRdb's table, derived via immunoSEQ multiplex PCR, lists solely in-frame clones and lacks some. There are roughly 310,000 clones in the sample; 90% occur only once, and roughly 2.9% lies in the top ten. The sample taken for sequencing was peripheral blood. This sequence originates from a woman in her thirties with COVID-19, enrolled during active disease. The J gene is TRBJ1-1, the V gene TRBV19; D might be TRBD1 (6 bases). In nucleotides, the CDR3 is TGTGCCAGTAGTCCCTTGACAGGAGACACTGAAGCTTTCTTT. It specifies CASSPLTGDTEAFF.